A selection of T cell receptor beta chains follows, all from one sample in a study of T-cell reconstitution after alpha-beta-depleted transplantation in children. TCRdb re-called the PCR reads through MiXCR, storing one row per CDR3 protein. The profile shows fewer than 550,000 distinct CDR3 sequences, about an eighth of them singletons. Sample: PBMCs, mostly from graft donor cells, taken 180 days after TCRalphabeta/CD19-depleted stem cell transplant. Receptor source: a female patient aged 2-15 years who had a stem cell transplant for aplastic anemia, so the T cells may come from the graft donor. The CDR3 runs from the conserved cysteine through the conserved F or W. Each record gives: V gene, J gene, D gene, clone size, CDR3 protein, CDR3 DNA. D genes are given only for firm matches. Clone size, where shown, is once, few, many, or a class for clones that have expanded.

v_call: TRBV5-1
j_call: TRBJ2-1
d_call: TRBD2
clone_size: many
cdr3_aa: CASSLPSGRYNEQFF
cdr3_nt: TGCGCCAGCAGCTTGCCTAGCGGGAGGTACAATGAGCAGTTCTTC

v_call: TRBV11-1
j_call: TRBJ2-7
d_call: TRBD1
clone_size: few
cdr3_aa: CASSKPGQAKRTRYEQYF
cdr3_nt: TGTGCCAGCAGCAAACCGGGACAGGCAAAAAGAACACGATACGAGCAGTACTTC

v_call: TRBV9
j_call: TRBJ1-3
d_call: TRBD1
clone_size: NA
cdr3_aa: CASSVVDRASSGNTIYF
cdr3_nt: TGTGCCAGCAGCGTAGTTGACAGGGCATCCTCTGGAAACACCATATATTTT

v_call: TRBV20-1
j_call: TRBJ2-4
d_call: TRBD2
clone_size: few
cdr3_aa: CSAVGTSGRAAKNIQYF
cdr3_nt: TGCAGTGCTGTAGGGACTAGCGGGAGGGCAGCCAAAAACATTCAGTACTTC

v_call: TRBV7-3
j_call: TRBJ2-7
d_call: TRBD2
clone_size: NA
cdr3_aa: CASSLSPGLGAHEQYF
cdr3_nt: TGTGCCAGCAGCTTATCCCCGGGACTAGGAGCCCACGAGCAGTACTTC

v_call: TRBV28
j_call: TRBJ2-1
d_call: NA
clone_size: NA
cdr3_aa: CASRPLVWEALLYNEQFF
cdr3_nt: TGTGCCAGCAGACCCCTGGTATGGGAGGCCTTACTTTACAATGAGCAGTTCTTC

v_call: TRBV6-2/TRBV6-3
j_call: TRBJ2-1
d_call: TRBD2
clone_size: NA
cdr3_aa: CASTSGFYNEQFF
cdr3_nt: TGTGCCAGTACTAGCGGGTTTTACAATGAGCAGTTCTTC

v_call: TRBV12-5
j_call: TRBJ1-1
d_call: NA
clone_size: NA
cdr3_aa: CASGLEGNTEAFF
cdr3_nt: TGTGCTAGTGGTTTGGAGGGGAACACTGAAGCTTTCTTT

v_call: TRBV4-2
j_call: TRBJ2-1
d_call: TRBD1
clone_size: NA
cdr3_aa: CASSLPGQGMDEQFF
cdr3_nt: TGTGCCAGCAGCCTCCCGGGACAGGGGATGGATGAGCAGTTCTTC

v_call: TRBV20-1
j_call: TRBJ2-3
d_call: NA
clone_size: NA
cdr3_aa: CSARDPRHADTQYF
cdr3_nt: TGCAGTGCTAGGGACCCCAGGCATGCGGATACGCAGTATTTT

v_call: TRBV28
j_call: TRBJ2-7
d_call: NA
clone_size: few
cdr3_aa: CASSSPRDRGLAENYEQYF
cdr3_nt: TGTGCCAGCAGTTCGCCGCGGGACAGGGGACTAGCGGAGAACTACGAGCAGTACTTC

v_call: TRBV5-1
j_call: TRBJ2-3
d_call: NA
clone_size: many
cdr3_aa: CASSLTLEDAQYF
cdr3_nt: TGCGCCAGCAGCTTGACCCTAGAGGATGCGCAGTATTTT

v_call: TRBV10-3
j_call: TRBJ1-4
d_call: NA
clone_size: NA
cdr3_aa: CAISEAVNEKLFF
cdr3_nt: TGTGCCATCAGTGAGGCAGTTAATGAAAAACTGTTTTTT

v_call: TRBV6-2/TRBV6-3
j_call: TRBJ2-1
d_call: NA
clone_size: NA
cdr3_aa: CASNRGFRNSYNEQFF
cdr3_nt: TGTGCCAGCAATAGGGGGTTCAGGAACTCCTACAATGAGCAGTTCTTC

v_call: TRBV5-5
j_call: TRBJ1-1
d_call: TRBD1
clone_size: NA
cdr3_aa: CASSSRGQRRANTEAFF
cdr3_nt: TGTGCCAGCAGCTCACGGGGACAGCGGAGGGCGAACACTGAAGCTTTCTTT

v_call: TRBV7-2
j_call: TRBJ2-3
d_call: TRBD2
clone_size: few
cdr3_aa: CASSDWGGNAQYF
cdr3_nt: TGTGCCAGCAGCGACTGGGGGGGTAATGCGCAGTATTTT

v_call: TRBV27
j_call: TRBJ1-1
d_call: NA
clone_size: few
cdr3_aa: CASSLLDNTEAFF
cdr3_nt: TGTGCCAGCAGTTTATTGGACAACACTGAAGCTTTCTTT

v_call: TRBV27
j_call: TRBJ2-1
d_call: TRBD2
clone_size: NA
cdr3_aa: CASSLLGGGLAGVKEQFF
cdr3_nt: TGTGCCAGCAGTTTATTAGGAGGTGGACTAGCGGGAGTTAAGGAGCAGTTCTTC

v_call: TRBV9
j_call: TRBJ1-5
d_call: NA
clone_size: NA
cdr3_aa: CASSVSGTGQPQHF
cdr3_nt: TGTGCCAGCAGCGTCAGCGGGACGGGCCAGCCCCAGCATTTT

v_call: TRBV7-2
j_call: TRBJ2-3
d_call: TRBD2
clone_size: few
cdr3_aa: CASSLSLAGFTQYF
cdr3_nt: TGTGCCAGCAGCTTATCCCTAGCGGGGTTTACGCAGTATTTT

v_call: TRBV9
j_call: TRBJ2-2
d_call: NA
clone_size: NA
cdr3_aa: CASSVKAVDTGELFF
cdr3_nt: TGTGCCAGCAGCGTAAAGGCCGTAGACACCGGGGAGCTGTTTTTT

v_call: TRBV25-1
j_call: TRBJ1-2
d_call: TRBD1
clone_size: few
cdr3_aa: CASHPGQGYGYTF
cdr3_nt: TGTGCCAGCCACCCGGGACAGGGGTATGGCTACACCTTC

v_call: TRBV6-5
j_call: TRBJ2-2
d_call: NA
clone_size: NA
cdr3_aa: CASSYEGWGELYF
cdr3_nt: TGTGCCAGCAGTTACGAGGGATGGGGGGAGCTGTATTTT

v_call: TRBV3-1
j_call: TRBJ2-2
d_call: TRBD2
clone_size: few
cdr3_aa: CASSQQPSGQFNTGELFF
cdr3_nt: TGTGCCAGCAGCCAACAACCTAGCGGGCAATTTAACACCGGGGAGCTGTTTTTT

v_call: TRBV3-1
j_call: TRBJ2-7
d_call: TRBD1
clone_size: NA
cdr3_aa: CASRSGSGTGGAEQYF
cdr3_nt: TGTGCCAGCAGGTCCGGGTCCGGGACAGGGGGCGCCGAGCAGTACTTC

v_call: TRBV7-9
j_call: TRBJ1-3
d_call: NA
clone_size: few
cdr3_aa: CASSIKMGGNTIYF
cdr3_nt: TGTGCCAGCAGTATTAAAATGGGTGGAAACACCATATATTTT

v_call: TRBV6-1
j_call: TRBJ1-5
d_call: NA
clone_size: few
cdr3_aa: CASSRTWGRWDRKPQHF
cdr3_nt: TGTGCCAGCAGTCGGACGTGGGGGCGCTGGGATAGGAAGCCCCAGCATTTT

v_call: TRBV20-1
j_call: TRBJ2-1
d_call: TRBD1
clone_size: NA
cdr3_aa: CSAWDRVRPSSYNEQFF
cdr3_nt: TGCAGTGCTTGGGACAGGGTGCGACCTAGCTCCTACAATGAGCAGTTCTTC

v_call: TRBV4-1
j_call: TRBJ1-1
d_call: NA
clone_size: NA
cdr3_aa: CASSQATGLNTEAFF
cdr3_nt: TGCGCCAGCAGCCAAGCGACAGGATTGAACACTGAAGCTTTCTTT

v_call: TRBV7-9
j_call: TRBJ2-3
d_call: NA
clone_size: NA
cdr3_aa: CASTLGRAASTDTQYF
cdr3_nt: TGTGCCAGCACCCTCGGGCGTGCAGCCAGCACAGATACGCAGTATTTT

v_call: TRBV7-9
j_call: TRBJ1-5
d_call: NA
clone_size: few
cdr3_aa: CASSSDPQPQHF
cdr3_nt: TGTGCCAGCAGCTCGGACCCTCAGCCCCAGCATTTT

v_call: TRBV29-1
j_call: TRBJ2-3
d_call: NA
clone_size: NA
cdr3_aa: CSVEDMGRSTDTQYF
cdr3_nt: TGCAGCGTTGAAGACATGGGCAGATCCACAGATACGCAGTATTTT

v_call: TRBV12-3/TRBV12-4
j_call: TRBJ2-1
d_call: TRBD2
clone_size: medium-sized
cdr3_aa: CASSFLRGGSYNEQFF
cdr3_nt: TGTGCCAGCAGTTTTCTCCGCGGGGGCTCCTACAATGAGCAGTTCTTC

v_call: TRBV28
j_call: TRBJ2-4
d_call: NA
clone_size: few
cdr3_aa: CASSFVANPLAKNSQYF
cdr3_nt: TGTGCCAGCAGTTTTGTGGCCAACCCCTTAGCCAAAAACAGTCAGTACTTC

v_call: TRBV20-1
j_call: TRBJ1-2
d_call: NA
clone_size: NA
cdr3_aa: CSARDLGIINYGYTF
cdr3_nt: TGCAGTGCTAGAGATCTCGGGATCATAAACTATGGCTACACCTTC

v_call: TRBV12-3/TRBV12-4
j_call: TRBJ2-3
d_call: NA
clone_size: many
cdr3_aa: CASSLGTVSTDTQYF
cdr3_nt: TGTGCCAGCAGTTTAGGGACAGTGAGCACAGATACGCAGTATTTT

v_call: TRBV5-1
j_call: TRBJ2-7
d_call: NA
clone_size: NA
cdr3_aa: CASSLARWEVNEQYF
cdr3_nt: TGCGCCAGCAGCTTGGCCCGGTGGGAGGTCAACGAGCAGTACTTC

v_call: TRBV12-3/TRBV12-4
j_call: TRBJ2-7
d_call: TRBD1
clone_size: many
cdr3_aa: CASSGGQGIGLLYEQYF
cdr3_nt: TGTGCCAGCAGTGGGGGACAGGGAATTGGTCTTTTGTACGAGCAGTACTTC

v_call: TRBV4-3
j_call: TRBJ2-5
d_call: NA
clone_size: NA
cdr3_aa: CASSQAEYQETQYF
cdr3_nt: TGCGCCAGCAGCCAAGCAGAGTACCAAGAGACCCAGTACTTC

v_call: TRBV5-1
j_call: TRBJ2-5
d_call: NA
clone_size: few
cdr3_aa: CASRPGLFKETQYF
cdr3_nt: TGCGCCAGCAGGCCCGGACTATTCAAAGAGACCCAGTACTTC

v_call: TRBV7-9
j_call: TRBJ2-1
d_call: NA
clone_size: few
cdr3_aa: CASSLDPLSYNEQFF
cdr3_nt: TGTGCCAGCAGCTTAGACCCCCTCTCCTACAATGAGCAGTTCTTC

v_call: TRBV7-2
j_call: TRBJ1-1
d_call: NA
clone_size: NA
cdr3_aa: CASNSPGEVTEAFF
cdr3_nt: TGTGCCAGCAACTCCCCAGGGGAGGTCACTGAAGCTTTCTTT

v_call: TRBV2
j_call: TRBJ2-5
d_call: NA
clone_size: few
cdr3_aa: CASNQAGTETQYF
cdr3_nt: TGTGCCAGCAATCAAGCAGGGACGGAGACCCAGTACTTC

v_call: TRBV7-9
j_call: TRBJ2-3
d_call: TRBD1
clone_size: many
cdr3_aa: CASSPQQGADTQYF
cdr3_nt: TGTGCCAGCAGCCCCCAACAGGGGGCAGATACGCAGTATTTT

v_call: TRBV12-3/TRBV12-4
j_call: TRBJ2-5
d_call: NA
clone_size: few
cdr3_aa: CASSTFGQLQETQYF
cdr3_nt: TGTGCCAGCAGTACCTTCGGACAACTTCAAGAGACCCAGTACTTC

v_call: TRBV20-1
j_call: TRBJ2-1
d_call: NA
clone_size: few
cdr3_aa: CSASGQFNEQFF
cdr3_nt: TGCAGTGCTAGCGGACAGTTCAATGAGCAGTTCTTC

v_call: TRBV10-3
j_call: TRBJ2-1
d_call: NA
clone_size: many
cdr3_aa: CAIRVGLSSYNEQFF
cdr3_nt: TGTGCCATCAGGGTGGGTCTGAGCTCCTACAATGAGCAGTTCTTC

v_call: TRBV12-3/TRBV12-4
j_call: TRBJ2-1
d_call: TRBD2
clone_size: many
cdr3_aa: CASSLTSGVLPYNEQFF
cdr3_nt: TGTGCCAGCAGTTTGACTAGCGGGGTCCTCCCCTACAATGAGCAGTTCTTC

v_call: TRBV5-1
j_call: TRBJ2-6
d_call: TRBD1
clone_size: few
cdr3_aa: CASSLAGQGSSGANVLTF
cdr3_nt: TGCGCCAGCAGCTTGGCCGGACAGGGCAGCTCTGGGGCCAACGTCCTGACTTTC

v_call: TRBV24-1
j_call: TRBJ2-7
d_call: NA
clone_size: many
cdr3_aa: CATSAPAKYEQYF
cdr3_nt: TGTGCCACCAGTGCCCCAGCGAAATACGAGCAGTACTTC

v_call: TRBV19
j_call: TRBJ2-3
d_call: TRBD2
clone_size: NA
cdr3_aa: CASRGRVAGEDTQYF
cdr3_nt: TGTGCCAGTAGAGGACGGGTAGCGGGAGAAGATACGCAGTATTTT

v_call: TRBV6-5
j_call: TRBJ2-5
d_call: TRBD2
clone_size: few
cdr3_aa: CASSYNGRPETQYF
cdr3_nt: TGTGCCAGCAGTTACAACGGGAGGCCAGAGACCCAGTACTTC

v_call: TRBV15
j_call: TRBJ2-3
d_call: TRBD2
clone_size: NA
cdr3_aa: CATSSYYSSGRDTQYF
cdr3_nt: TGTGCCACCAGCTCCTATTACTCTAGCGGGAGAGATACGCAGTATTTT